Listed below are T cell receptor beta chains from one sample, sequenced in a study of shared clonotypes between healthy human individuals. Method: immunoSEQ multiplex PCR; TCRdb's copy keeps in-frame clones and lacks some. The data contain just over 2,000,000 clones, roughly 95% of them singletons. The specimen was naive CD8+ T cells sorted from blood. The source is a man in his late teens or twenties in good health. Each CDR3 is given with its conserved first and last residue. The order of the fields is clone size, D gene, J gene, V gene, CDR3 DNA, CDR3 protein. A D gene is named only where the DNA matches it firmly. Size is omitted from some rows. Given values are once, few, many or a class for expanded clones.

once	NA	TRBJ1-4	TRBV16	TGTGCCAGCAGCCAAAACAGGATTCTTTGGGAAAAACTGTTTTTT	CASSQNRILWEKLFF
NA	NA	TRBJ2-7	TRBV6-5	TGTGCCAGCAGCCCGGCCCAACTCTCCTACGAGCAGTACTTC	CASSPAQLSYEQYF
NA	NA	TRBJ1-4	TRBV4-3	TGCGCCAGCAGCCAAGATAGGGACATGTTTGAAAAACTGTTTTTT	CASSQDRDMFEKLFF
NA	NA	TRBJ2-1	TRBV5-1	TGCGCCAGCAGCAACCGGGACAACTCCTACAATGAGCAGTTCTTC	CASSNRDNSYNEQFF
NA	NA	TRBJ2-1	TRBV4-3	TGCGCCAGCAGCCAAGCTTTTTACGGGGAGAGCAATGAGCAGTTCTTC	CASSQAFYGESNEQFF
NA	NA	TRBJ2-7	TRBV6-5	TGTGCCAGCAGCGGCGGACAGGGAGGGTTCTACGAGCAGTACTTC	CASSGGQGGFYEQYF
NA	TRBD1	TRBJ1-2	TRBV29-1	TGCAGCGTTGAAGATCTGCCGGGTCAGGGGGCTCCCCTGGGCTATGGCTACACCTTC	CSVEDLPGQGAPLGYGYTF
NA	NA	TRBJ2-5	TRBV29-1	TGCAGCGTTGAAGTGGCGGGATCTGAGACCCAGTACTTC	CSVEVAGSETQYF
once	NA	TRBJ1-5	TRBV28	TGTGCCAGCAGGACGGCGGGGACGGATCAGCCCCAGCATTTT	CASRTAGTDQPQHF
NA	NA	TRBJ2-6	TRBV5-1	TGCGCCAGCAGAATTAATGGGGGGCCACCCTCTGGGGCCAACGTCCTGACTTTC	CASRINGGPPSGANVLTF
NA	NA	TRBJ2-3	TRBV6-5	TGTGCCAGCAGTTACTCCCGGGAGACAGGCGGAGATACGCAGTATTTT	CASSYSRETGGDTQYF
NA	NA	TRBJ2-2	TRBV25-1	TGTGCCAGCCTTAGACCAAACACCGGGGAGCTGTTTTTT	CASLRPNTGELFF
NA	TRBD1	TRBJ2-4	TRBV5-1	TGCGCCAGCAGATCGGCCCTGGGACAGGACATTCAGTACTTC	CASRSALGQDIQYF
NA	NA	TRBJ2-1	TRBV29-1	TGCAGCGTTGAGAGAGGGGGGCCAGGGGAGCAGTTCTTC	CSVERGGPGEQFF
NA	TRBD1	TRBJ1-1	TRBV27	TGTGCCAGCAGTCCACTAGGGAGGGGGCGAGAAGACACTGAAGCTTTCTTT	CASSPLGRGREDTEAFF
NA	NA	TRBJ2-2	TRBV13	TGTGCCAGCAGCCCGAGTAGGGGGGCTAACACCGGGGAGCTGTTTTTT	CASSPSRGANTGELFF
NA	NA	TRBJ2-7	TRBV21-1	TGTGCCAGCAACCAGGGACTAGCGGGAGGCTTCTCCTACGAGCAGTACTTC	CASNQGLAGGFSYEQYF
NA	NA	TRBJ2-7	TRBV4-1	TGCGCCAGCAGCCAAGATGATGGGGACGGCTCCTACGAGCAGTACTTC	CASSQDDGDGSYEQYF
NA	TRBD2	TRBJ2-5	TRBV7-8	TGTGCCAGCAGCCCGGGGACTAGGGGAGAGACCCAGTACTTC	CASSPGTRGETQYF
NA	TRBD1	TRBJ2-7	TRBV10-3	TGTGCCATCAGTGGAGTGGGACAGGGGGCCTACGAGCAGTACTTC	CAISGVGQGAYEQYF
once	NA	TRBJ2-1	TRBV9	TGTGCCAGCAGCGTAGGGAGGGATCCAGAGCAGTTCTTC	CASSVGRDPEQFF
NA	NA	TRBJ2-4	TRBV4-1	TGCGCCAGCAGCCAAGACACGGGAGTGGGTATTCAGTACTTC	CASSQDTGVGIQYF
NA	TRBD1	TRBJ1-5	TRBV4-1	TGCGCCAGCAGCCACTTGGGACAGGGGAGCAATCAGCCCCAGCATTTT	CASSHLGQGSNQPQHF
NA	NA	TRBJ2-6	TRBV5-1	TGCGCCAGCAGCCCACTTCGGGACACTTATTCTGGGGCCAACGTCCTGACTTTC	CASSPLRDTYSGANVLTF
NA	TRBD2	TRBJ2-1	TRBV25-1	TGTGCCAGCAGTGAATTGGGCGGGAGTTCCTTTGGTGAGCAGTTCTTC	CASSELGGSSFGEQFF
NA	NA	TRBJ1-2	TRBV6-6	TGTGCCAGCAGTTACTTGGAGGGCTTGAACTATGGCTACACCTTC	CASSYLEGLNYGYTF
NA	NA	TRBJ1-2	TRBV7-9	TGTGCCAGCAGCCCGTGGGCAGATTTTAACTATGGCTACACCTTC	CASSPWADFNYGYTF
NA	NA	TRBJ2-7	TRBV6-1	TGTGCCAGCAGTCACAGGGATTCTTACGAGCAGTACTTC	CASSHRDSYEQYF
NA	TRBD2	TRBJ2-5	TRBV4-2	TGTGCCAGCAGCCAAGACCCCCTAGCGGGGGAACAAGAGACCCAGTACTTC	CASSQDPLAGEQETQYF
NA	TRBD1	TRBJ2-7	TRBV6-1	TGTGCCAGCGGATGGGACAGGGAGTACGAGCAGTACTTC	CASGWDREYEQYF
NA	NA	TRBJ2-7	TRBV4-2	TGTGCCAGCAGCCAAGAAACGGGACGGGGGCGCGAGCAGTACTTC	CASSQETGRGREQYF
NA	TRBD2	TRBJ2-1	TRBV5-4	TGTGCCAGCAGCCGCCGGGGGGGTTTCAATGAGCAGTTCTTC	CASSRRGGFNEQFF
NA	NA	TRBJ1-1	TRBV7-9	TGTGCCAGCAGCCCCTCGAACACTGAAGCTTTCTTT	CASSPSNTEAFF
NA	TRBD1	TRBJ1-2	TRBV7-9	TGTGCCAGCAGCGCTGTAATATTTGGGACAGGGGGCTTTGATGGCTACACCTTC	CASSAVIFGTGGFDGYTF
NA	TRBD1	TRBJ1-4	TRBV5-1	TGCGCCAGCAGCTTGGCGGGACAGCGGATTGGGGAACTGTTTTTT	CASSLAGQRIGELFF
NA	NA	TRBJ1-2	TRBV5-6	TGTGCCAGCAGCACAGCCAACGAGAATCTTTATGGCTACACCTTC	CASSTANENLYGYTF
NA	NA	TRBJ2-7	TRBV5-8	TGTGCCAGCAGAAATGGACAGCGCTACGAGCAGTACTTC	CASRNGQRYEQYF
NA	TRBD2	TRBJ2-3	TRBV6-1	TGTGCCAGCAGTGAATGGGCGGGGGTCGGCACAGATACGCAGTATTTT	CASSEWAGVGTDTQYF
NA	NA	TRBJ2-2	TRBV29-1	TGCAGCATTATACAGGAGAACACCGGGGAGCTGTTTTTT	CSIIQENTGELFF
NA	NA	TRBJ2-7	TRBV5-5	TGTGCCAGCAGCTGGGGCAGGGAACCCCTCTCCTACGAGCAGTACTTC	CASSWGREPLSYEQYF
NA	TRBD1	TRBJ1-1	TRBV2	TGTGCCAGCAGTGGATTACAGGGACAGACCATGAACACTGAAGCTTTCTTT	CASSGLQGQTMNTEAFF
NA	NA	TRBJ1-1	TRBV13	TGTGCCAGCAGCCCCCCAGAGAGAGGGGCTTTCTTT	CASSPPERGAFF
NA	NA	TRBJ2-5	TRBV4-1	TGCGCCAGCAGCCAAGGGGAACTTATAGGGACCCAGTACTTC	CASSQGELIGTQYF